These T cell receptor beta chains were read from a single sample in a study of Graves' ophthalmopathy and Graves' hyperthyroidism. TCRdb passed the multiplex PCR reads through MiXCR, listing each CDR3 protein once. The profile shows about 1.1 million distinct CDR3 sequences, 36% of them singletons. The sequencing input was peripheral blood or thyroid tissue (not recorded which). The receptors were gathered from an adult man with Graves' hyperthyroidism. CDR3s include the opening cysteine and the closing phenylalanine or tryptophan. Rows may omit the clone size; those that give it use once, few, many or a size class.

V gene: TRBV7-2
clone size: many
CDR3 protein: CASSWGADTGELFF

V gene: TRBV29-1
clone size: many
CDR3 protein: CSVGGNNQPQHF

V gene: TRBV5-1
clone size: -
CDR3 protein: CASSLLTGEAGELFF

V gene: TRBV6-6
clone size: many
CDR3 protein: CASSPRTGDANTEAFF

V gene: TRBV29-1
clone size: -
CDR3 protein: CSVKGGQLFF

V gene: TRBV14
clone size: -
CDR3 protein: CASSSWDGSYEQYF

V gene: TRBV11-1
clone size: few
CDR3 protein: CASSLAGGGQNTGELFF

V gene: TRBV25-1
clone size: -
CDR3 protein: CASREAGDWGEQYF

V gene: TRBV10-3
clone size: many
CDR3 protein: CAISEKGQGTSGNTIYF

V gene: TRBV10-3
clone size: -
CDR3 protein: CASRSNLVNQPQHF

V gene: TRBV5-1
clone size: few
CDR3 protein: CASSLETSTGELFF

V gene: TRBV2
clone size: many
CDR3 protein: CASGSEGVGGYTF

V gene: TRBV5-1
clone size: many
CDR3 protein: CASSSWGGLDSPLHF

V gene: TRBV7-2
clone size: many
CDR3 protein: CASSFGLSGNTIYF

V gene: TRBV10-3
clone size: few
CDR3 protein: CASGLSGERTDTQYF

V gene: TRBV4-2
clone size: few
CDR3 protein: CASSQGLQGYSEAFF

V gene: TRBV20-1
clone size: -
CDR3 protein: CSAREYRGLASNQPQHF

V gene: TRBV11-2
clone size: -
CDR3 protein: CASSSPRTPGYTF

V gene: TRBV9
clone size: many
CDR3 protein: CASSTSSGRALAGQETQYF

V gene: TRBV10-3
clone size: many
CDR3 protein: CAIKKAGGGGANVLTF

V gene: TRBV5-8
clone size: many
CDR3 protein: CASSYGQGTNQPQHF

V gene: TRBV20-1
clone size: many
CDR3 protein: CSAPQDRNTEAFF

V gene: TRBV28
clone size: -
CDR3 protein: CASSSISNVWGLESRETQYF

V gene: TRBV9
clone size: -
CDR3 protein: CASSVGQGAGEAFF

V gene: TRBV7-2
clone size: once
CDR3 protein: CASSHVGQGAGELFF